This paragraph reports one T cell receptor (beta chain). The data stem from a study of control samples from healthy donors and cancer patients. Assay: immunoSEQ multiplex PCR; the TCRdb copy retains only in-frame clones and omits some. Among more than 100,000 clones, 80% to 95% were seen once, and the ten largest hold 2% to 2.5%. The sequence derives from a man aged 18-30 years in good health. The sequenced sample consisted of blood.

CDR3 protein: CASSPDRGHAGNQPQHF. The CDR3 DNA follows: TGTGCCAGTAGTCCCGACAGGGGGCATGCCGGCAATCAGCCCCAGCATTTT. The chain carries TRBV19 and TRBJ1-5; TRBD1 agrees at 10 bases. Germline trimming cut 5 bases from V and 2 bases from J; bases unmatched to any gene: 9. CDR1 is LNHDA, CDR2 SQIVND, per germline (reference sequence). The CDR3 has 17 amino acids.